These 18 T cell receptor beta chains were all obtained from the same sample, sequenced in a study of neoadjuvant anti-PD-1 for oral cavity cancer. The assay was immunoSEQ multiplex PCR, and TCRdb's table has in-frame clones only and misses some. The sample holds fewer than 20,000 clones; 72% are singletons and the top ten take 2% to 3%. Source: PBMCs, taken before nivolumab (anti-PD-1) treatment. All receptors come from a person aged 35-79 years with oral cavity squamous cell carcinoma.

The CDR3 loop reads CASSEEGTGNYEQYF. The CDR3 DNA reads TGTGCCAGCAGTGAAGAAGGCACAGGGAACTACGAGCAGTACTTC. The chain is built from TRBV6-1 and TRBJ2-7; a possible D gene is TRBD1 (6 bases). The CDR3 is made up of 15 amino acids. Trimming pared 1 base from V and 3 bases from J, leaving 13 bases between. Germline V gene data show CDR1 as MNHNS and CDR2 as SASEGT.

The chain couples TRBV4-2 to TRBJ2-5; 10 bases line up with TRBD2. This CDR3 has 16 residues. The junction had 7 bases not matched to a gene; V was cut back by 1 base and J by 5 bases. CDR1 LGHNA and CDR2 YNFKEQ come from the germline V gene. CDR3 residues: CASSQGLLAGSETQYF. CDR3 coding DNA: TGTGCCAGCAGCCAAGGTCTACTAGCGGGGTCGGAGACCCAGTACTTC.

The V and J genes are TRBV19 and TRBJ2-2; D is perhaps TRBD1 (6 bases). Trimming took 5 bases from V and 10 from J, leaving 14 bases between them. The CDR3 contains 13 residues. CDR1 LNHDA and CDR2 SQIVND come from the germline V gene (reference sequence). The CDR3 spells CASSVDRLEELFF. The CDR3 DNA reads TGTGCCAGTAGTGTCGACAGGCTTGAGGAGCTGTTTTTT.

This clone came up once. The V call is TRBV7-9, the J call TRBJ2-7; 8 nucleotides line up with TRBD1. The CDR3 runs to 14 residues. J gave up 3 bases and V 5 bases, and 6 bases lay outside the gene matches. Per the germline V gene, CDR1 is SEHNR and CDR2 is FQNEAQ (reference sequence). The CDR3 loop is CASSAWDRFYEQYF. The DNA for the CDR3 is TGTGCCAGCAGCGCCTGGGACAGGTTCTACGAGCAGTACTTC.

The gene calls are TRBV9 and TRBJ2-7; 7 nucleotides match TRBD1. Per the germline V gene, CDR1 is SGDLS and CDR2 is YYNGEE. The CDR3 totals 15 residues. J lost 2 bases, V lost 3 bases, and 8 bases had no gene match. The CDR3 reads CASSEAPGQTYEQYF. The CDR3 DNA sequence: TGTGCCAGCAGCGAGGCACCGGGACAGACCTACGAGCAGTACTTC.

The V call is TRBV6-4, the J call TRBJ1-5; the D is unclear. Trimming cost V 3 bases and J 7 bases, with 10 bases left between them. The CDR3 totals 13 residues. Germline values: CDR1 MRHNA, CDR2 SNTAGT. The CDR3 DNA is TGTGCCAGCAGTGAAAGGGCCGGGCAGCCCCAGCATTTT. As protein: CASSERAGQPQHF.

The V call is TRBV7-6, the J call TRBJ2-1, with D perhaps being TRBD1 or TRBD2 (5 bases each). The V gene's germline CDR1 is SGHVS and CDR2 FNYEAQ. The germline V and J ends were trimmed by 4 bases and 1 base, with 14 bases remaining between them. This CDR3 region has 16 residues. CDR3 residues: CASSYNRGQSYNEQFF. CDR3 DNA: TGTGCCAGCAGCTACAACCGGGGCCAATCCTACAATGAGCAGTTCTTC. Looking up the rest from reference TRBV7-6 and TRBJ2-1 gives the full variable domain: GAGVSQSPRYKVTKRGQDVALRCDPISGHVSLYWYRQALGQGPEFLTYFNYEAQQDKSGLPNDRFSAERPEGSISTLTIQRTEQRDSAMYRCASSYNRGQSYNEQFFGPGTRLTVL.

The rearrangement links TRBV30 to TRBJ1-2; D is possibly TRBD1 (6 bases). The CDR3 totals 18 residues. Germline V lookup: CDR1 GTSNPN, CDR2 SVGIG (reference sequence). V was shortened by 4 bases and J by 1 base, with 25 bases between the two germline ends. The CDR3 coding sequence is TGTGCCTGGAAGGCCCCGGGCCCCAGGGGAGCCTTTAACTATGGCTACACCTTC. This sequence encodes CAWKAPGPRGAFNYGYTF.

This clone has only a few counts. The J gene is TRBJ1-5, the V gene TRBV5-1; 8 bases are shared with TRBD1. The CDR3 consists of 15 residues. Germline loops: CDR1 SGHRS, CDR2 YFSETQ. V gave up 3 bases and J gave up 4 bases; unmatched junction bases: 6. The CDR3 bases are TGCGCCAGCAGCTCTCAGGGGGCGTTGAATCAGCCCCAGCATTTT. It codes for CASSSQGALNQPQHF.

In this sample, this clone turned up a few times. This rearrangement joins TRBV27 to TRBJ1-5; no clear D. This CDR3 has 14 amino acids. Germline V CDR1 and CDR2: MNHEY, SMNVEV (reference sequence). With 4 bases removed from V and 3 bases from J, the gap between germline ends came to 10 bases. The CDR3 region has the DNA TGTGCCAGCAGTTCTCAGGAGGACAATCAGCCCCAGCATTTT. It specifies CASSSQEDNQPQHF.

This clone showed up just a few times. This chain connects TRBV11-1 to TRBJ1-1; D is uncertain. Trimming left V 1 base short and J 1 base short, with 10 bases between. Per germline, CDR1 SGHAT and CDR2 FQDESV (reference sequence). This CDR3 is built from 15 residues. The CDR3 spells CASSLGIGANTEAFF. CDR3 coding DNA: TGTGCCAGCAGCTTAGGCATTGGAGCGAACACTGAAGCTTTCTTT.

This chain connects TRBV19 to TRBJ1-6; tentatively, D is TRBD1 (5 bases). Germline V gene lookup returns CDR1 LNHDA and CDR2 SQIVND (reference sequence). V lost 4 bases and J lost 9, with 16 bases in between. The CDR3 loop spans 15 amino acids. The CDR3 region has the DNA TGTGCCAGTAGTACCCCGGGACGGGGACCTTCACCCCTCCACTTT. Amino acids: CASSTPGRGPSPLHF.

The J gene is TRBJ1-1, the V gene TRBV4-1; TRBD1 might be the D (5 bases). CDR1 is MGHRA, CDR2 YSYEKL, per germline. V lost 6 bases and J lost 0, with 23 bases in between. This CDR3 spans 18 amino acids. For the CDR3, the DNA is TGCGCCAGCAGTCAGACGGCGGTGGGACTGAGATTGAACACTGAAGCTTTCTTT. It encodes CASSQTAVGLRLNTEAFF.

The chain links TRBV15 to TRBJ1-1; a possible D gene is TRBD1 (5 bases). Between the trimmed V and J ends, which lost 0 bases and 9 bases, there was a span of 11 bases. The CDR3 loop spans 13 amino acids. Germline CDR1 reads LNHNV; CDR2 reads YYDKDF (reference sequence). Written as DNA, the CDR3 is TGTGCCACCAGCAGAGAGGGGTGGGGGAAAGCTTTCTTT. Residues: CATSREGWGKAFF. The entire variable domain, with the rest obtained from reference TRBV15 and TRBJ1-1, is as follows: DAMVIQNPRYQVTQFGKPVTLSCSQTLNHNVMYWYQQKSSQAPKLLFHYYDKDFNNEADTPDNFQSRRPNTSFCFLDIRSPGLGDTAMYLCATSREGWGKAFFGQGTRLTVV.

This chain connects TRBV21-1 to TRBJ1-2. TRBV21-1 counts as a pseudogene. The CDR3 has 12 residues. The CDR3 region is CASSKGDYGYTF. The CDR3 bases are TGTGCCAGCAGCAAAGGGGACTATGGCTACACCTTC.

This chain connects TRBV7-8 to TRBJ2-1; 9 nucleotides agree with TRBD2. The trim removed 4 bases at V and 7 bases at J, leaving 14 bases unmatched. CDR3 length: 17 amino acids. CDR1 is SGHVS and CDR2 is FQNEAQ in the germline V gene. Here the CDR3 reads CASSSSVNSGGQNEQFF. The CDR3 DNA sequence: TGTGCCAGCAGCTCCTCCGTCAACAGCGGGGGGCAAAATGAGCAGTTCTTC.

This clone came up a few times. The chain recombines TRBV7-9 with TRBJ1-2, with D hard to call. Germline CDR1 is SEHNR and CDR2 is FQNEAQ (reference sequence). The CDR3 is 16 residues long. V lost 1 base and J lost 3, with 15 bases in between. CDR3 nucleotides: TGTGCCAGCAGCTTAGTAAGCGGGGTATTGGACTATGGCTACACCTTC. Its translation: CASSLVSGVLDYGYTF.

The J gene is TRBJ2-3, the V gene TRBV6-1; D is possibly TRBD1 (6 bases). V was pared by 2 bases and J by 0 bases, with 9 bases between. CDR1 and CDR2 (germline): MNHNS, SASEGT. This CDR3 is built from 15 residues. The CDR3 region has the DNA TGTGCCAGCAGTGAATCGCAGGGGAGCACAGATACGCAGTATTTT. Protein product: CASSESQGSTDTQYF.